This T cell receptor (beta chain) is drawn from a study of CD8 T cells in Susac syndrome. The RNA, about 0.45 to 1 ug, was put through reverse transcription using random hexamers. Each CDR3 protein is one row after TCRdb ran MiXCR on the immunoSEQ multiplex PCR reads. The sample holds about 250,000 distinct CDR3 sequences, approximately 92% seen once. The CDR3 extends over 14 amino acids. V was shortened by 6 bases and J by 4 bases, with 18 bases between the two germline ends. Per the germline V gene, CDR1 is DFQATT and CDR2 is SNEGSKA (reference sequence). Sequencing of TCR beta, carried out with a high-throughput approach, was applied to CD8+ and CD4+ T cells from the blood. Negative isolation yielded CD4+ and CD8+ T cells, and FACS enriched TEMRA cells.

The sample comprised CD4+ T cells from PBMCs. This TCR was sampled from a human donor with multiple sclerosis. J is TRBJ1-2 and V is TRBV20-1; D is ambiguous. The CDR3 spells CSAPRRGLGYGYTF. The DNA of the CDR3 is TGCAGTGCCCCTCGTCGAGGACTTGGCTATGGCTACACCTTC.